The 26 T cell receptor beta chains below were found in one sample sequenced in a study of blood T cell repertoires in COVID-19. Measured with immunoSEQ multiplex PCR; TCRdb has only the in-frame clones, and not every one. Of 200,000 to 250,000 clones in the sample, roughly four fifths were seen once. Material: peripheral blood. The receptors here all came from an elderly man with acute or convalescent COVID-19.

V is TRBV24-1 and J is TRBJ2-7; 7 bases agree with TRBD1. CDR1 and CDR2 from the germline V gene are KGHDR and SFDVKD. V shed 3 bases, J shed 7 bases, and the junction held 8 bases outside the gene matches. The CDR3 has 14 amino acids. The CDR3 sequence: CATSDHGQDEEQYF. In DNA, the CDR3 is TGTGCCACCAGTGATCATGGACAGGACGAGGAGCAGTACTTC.

The V gene is TRBV6-5, the J gene TRBJ1-2, with 8 positions matching TRBD1. The CDR3 covers 14 residues. Germline V gene lookup returns CDR1 MNHEY and CDR2 SVGAGI. J was trimmed by 8 bases and V by 4 bases; bases with no gene match: 9. The CDR3 DNA reads TGTGCCAGCAGTTCCCCCGCGGACAGGGTCGGCTACACCTTC. This translates into CASSSPADRVGYTF.

A single count supports this clone. The chain combines TRBV27 with TRBJ2-4; D call uncertain. The V end was cut by 6 bases, the J end by 0 bases, with 12 bases between. This CDR3 comprises 15 residues. Germline lookup yields CDR1 MNHEY and CDR2 SMNVEV (reference sequence). CDR3 in amino acids: CASRDDTLAKNIQYF. The CDR3 DNA follows: TGTGCCAGCAGGGATGACACGTTAGCCAAAAACATTCAGTACTTC.

The chain joins TRBV28 to TRBJ1-2; 8 bases agree with TRBD1. This CDR3 spans 15 amino acids. The germline CDR1 and CDR2 sequences are MDHEN and SYDVKM. V trimming: 5 bases; J trimming: 4 bases; junction bases outside the gene matches: 9. CDR3 coding DNA: TGTGCCAGCAGTCAGCAGGGGGCGCTTCCCTATGGCTACACCTTC. The encoded protein is CASSQQGALPYGYTF.

The genes are TRBV3-1 (or the pseudogene TRBV3-2) and TRBJ2-3, with D possibly TRBD2 on 7 matching bases. Between the trimmed V and J ends, which lost 8 bases and 6 bases, there was a span of 21 bases. Looked up from germline, CDR1 is LGHDT and CDR2 is YNNKEL (reference sequence). This CDR3 has 15 amino acids. The CDR3 nucleotides read TGTGCCAGCGGGAGGAGGGGGGGCGTCCCGGATACGCAGTATTTT. Translation: CASGRRGGVPDTQYF.

The V and J genes are TRBV28 and TRBJ1-6; D may be TRBD1 (5 bases). The CDR3 loop spans 15 amino acids. V lost 4 bases, J lost 7 bases, and 14 bases lay in between. The V gene's germline CDR1 is MDHEN and CDR2 SYDVKM. The CDR3 sequence is CASSSQGPQNSPLHF. CDR3 DNA sequence: TGTGCCAGCAGTTCTCAGGGTCCTCAGAATTCACCCCTCCACTTT.

The chain has TRBV15 and TRBJ2-5; TRBD1 matches 9 bases. The CDR3 spans 18 residues. Per germline, CDR1 LNHNV and CDR2 YYDKDF (reference sequence). After removal of 1 base from V and 5 bases from J, the junction contained 14 bases not matched to a gene. CDR3 region: CATSRGPTGGGGAETQYF. The CDR3 nucleotides are TGTGCCACCAGCAGAGGCCCGACAGGGGGTGGGGGCGCCGAGACCCAGTACTTC. Based on the CDR3 plus reference TRBV15 and TRBJ2-5, the full variable domain is DAMVIQNPRYQVTQFGKPVTLSCSQTLNHNVMYWYQQKSSQAPKLLFHYYDKDFNNEADTPDNFQSRRPNTSFCFLDIRSPGLGDTAMYLCATSRGPTGGGGAETQYFGPGTRLLVL.

The J gene is TRBJ1-5, the V gene TRBV5-1; D is uncertain. The V gene's germline CDR1 is SGHRS and CDR2 YFSETQ. Trimming left V 2 bases short and J 7 bases short, with 10 bases between. This CDR3 is built from 13 residues. CDR3 DNA sequence: TGCGCCAGCAGCTTAGATGGGCGCCAGCCCCAGCATTTT. It is translated as CASSLDGRQPQHF.

The rearrangement uses TRBV2 and TRBJ2-5; TRBD1 matches 7 bases. Germline V gene sequence: CDR1 SNHLY, CDR2 FYNNEI. This CDR3 is 12 amino acids long. Trimming at V came to 3 bases and at J to 7 bases, leaving 2 bases not matched to a gene. The CDR3 DNA reads TGTGCCAGCAGTGAGGCAGGGGGGACCCAGTACTTC. This codes for CASSEAGGTQYF.

This clone was counted only a few times. The rearrangement joins TRBV11-2 to TRBJ2-3; 10 bases agree with TRBD2. Germline CDR1 SGHAT, CDR2 FQNNGV. The V gene end was trimmed by 9 bases and the J gene end by 2 bases; junction bases not matched to a gene: 8. The length of the CDR3 is 15 residues. The CDR3 reads CASSRAGGHTDTQYF. DNA for the CDR3: TGTGCCAGTTCTCGAGCGGGGGGGCACACAGATACGCAGTATTTT.

The chain employs TRBV28 and TRBJ1-2; 7 bases are shared with TRBD1. The CDR3 covers 17 residues. CDR1 MDHEN and CDR2 SYDVKM come from the germline V gene. V trimming: 1 base; J trimming: 2 bases; junction bases outside the gene matches: 10. This CDR3 is CASSLFQAGGQNYGYTF. The DNA for the CDR3 is TGTGCCAGCAGTTTATTCCAGGCGGGGGGACAGAACTATGGCTACACCTTC.

This sequence joins TRBV18 and TRBJ1-2; tentative D call: TRBD1 (6 bases). The CDR3 is 15 amino acids. Germline CDR1 is KGHSH and CDR2 is LQKENI. V shed 2 bases and J shed 2 bases, with 12 bases lying between them. The CDR3 bases are TGTGCCAGCTCACCAGGGGGCAGTAGCAACTATGGCTACACCTTC. It encodes CASSPGGSSNYGYTF.

The genes are TRBV27 and TRBJ1-2; D perhaps matches TRBD1 (5 bases). V shed 6 bases and J shed 2 bases, with 19 bases lying between them. The length of the CDR3 is 16 residues. The germline gives CDR1 MNHEY, CDR2 SMNVEV (reference sequence). The CDR3 nucleotides are TGTGCCAGCAGCCGACCCAGGGCGGGACCAAACTATGGCTACACCTTC. Protein: CASSRPRAGPNYGYTF.

This clone was seen once. This chain connects TRBV7-4 to TRBJ2-7; tentatively, D is TRBD2 (6 bases). From germline, CDR1 is SGHVT and CDR2 SQSDAQ. Trimming took off 2 bases at V and 5 bases at J, with 10 bases between the two ends. The CDR3 totals 13 residues. The CDR3 region has the DNA TGTGCCAGCAGCTTAAGGGAGGACAACGAGCAGTACTTC. Its translation is CASSLREDNEQYF.

The chain employs TRBV28 and TRBJ1-5; D is ambiguous. V gave up 7 bases and J gave up 9 bases, with 16 bases separating them. Per germline, CDR1 MDHEN and CDR2 SYDVKM. The CDR3 contains 13 residues. DNA for the CDR3: TGTGCCAGCACCCCCGGCGGGAACAGGCCCCAGCATTTT. It codes for CASTPGGNRPQHF.

This clone was observed a few times. The chain couples TRBV28 to TRBJ1-4, with D hard to call. Germline V gives CDR1 MDHEN, CDR2 SYDVKM. V gave up 1 base and J gave up 4 bases, with 7 bases separating them. The CDR3 sequence is 14 residues long. CDR3 coding DNA: TGTGCCAGCAGTTTATCGGGGAGTAATGAAAAACTGTTTTTT. Translation: CASSLSGSNEKLFF. The entire variable domain, with the rest obtained from reference TRBV28 and TRBJ1-4, is as follows: DVKVTQSSRYLVKRTGEKVFLECVQDMDHENMFWYRQDPGLGLRLIYFSYDVKMKEKGDIPEGYSVSREKKERFSLILESASTNQTSMYLCASSLSGSNEKLFFGSGTQLSVL.

The gene calls are TRBV5-4 and TRBJ1-1, with 9 bases identical to TRBD1. V shed 4 bases and J 1 base; nucleotides not matched to a gene: 5. The CDR3 covers 15 residues. CDR1 is SGHNT, CDR2 YYREEE, per germline (reference sequence). The CDR3 here is CASSPWTGENTEAFF. CDR3 nucleotides: TGTGCCAGCAGCCCGTGGACAGGGGAGAACACTGAAGCTTTCTTT.

V usage is TRBV30 and J usage is TRBJ1-6; possibly TRBD1 for D (5 bases). The CDR3 length is 13 residues. V was shortened by 2 bases and J by 6 bases, with 8 bases between the two germline ends. Germline V gene data show CDR1 as GTSNPN and CDR2 as SVGIG (reference sequence). The DNA of the CDR3 is TGTGCCTGGAGTTCTCAGGGTAATTCACCCCTCCACTTT. The encoded protein is CAWSSQGNSPLHF.

The chain is built from TRBV4-2 and TRBJ2-7; 11 positions agree with TRBD2. CDR3 length: 16 amino acids. Trimming cost V 4 bases and J 1 base; bases outside gene matches: 6. Germline assignment: CDR1 LGHNA and CDR2 YNFKEQ. The CDR3 region is CASSPHPSGRSYEQYF. The CDR3, as DNA: TGTGCCAGCAGCCCCCATCCTAGCGGGAGGTCCTACGAGCAGTACTTC.

The genes are TRBV29-1 and TRBJ1-5; D might be TRBD1 (6 bases). With 4 bases removed from V and 3 bases from J, the gap between germline ends came to 10 bases. The germline gives CDR1 SQVTM, CDR2 ANQGSEA. This CDR3 has 13 residues. CDR3 sequence reads: CSVGTVNNQPQHF. For the CDR3, the DNA is TGCAGCGTTGGGACAGTGAACAATCAGCCCCAGCATTTT.

The CDR3 DNA reads as TGTGCCAGCGCCGGACTTCGAGGGTATGGCTACACCTTC. This translates into CASAGLRGYGYTF. The chain joins TRBV28 to TRBJ1-2; no firm D call. CDR3 length: 13 residues. Germline assignment: CDR1 MDHEN and CDR2 SYDVKM. With 8 bases removed from V and 5 bases from J, the gap between germline ends came to 15 bases.

This clone was seen a few times. The rearrangement joins TRBV6-5 to TRBJ2-2, with 7 nucleotides matching TRBD2. From germline, CDR1 is MNHEY and CDR2 SVGAGI. The CDR3 is 16 residues long. V lost 3 bases and J lost 3; bases outside the gene matches: 7. The CDR3 reads CASSYTGRVYTGELFF. The CDR3 DNA reads TGTGCCAGCAGTTATACGGGGAGGGTGTACACCGGGGAGCTGTTTTTT.

The V call is TRBV5-1, the J call TRBJ1-4, with D possibly matching TRBD1 (5 bases). The ends were cut back, 4 bases at V and 0 bases at J, with 13 bases in the middle. The CDR3 covers 16 residues. Germline V gene sequence: CDR1 SGHRS, CDR2 YFSETQ. The CDR3 is CASSPGHRATNEKLFF. CDR3 coding DNA: TGCGCCAGCAGCCCCGGACACCGTGCAACTAATGAAAAACTGTTTTTT.

This clone was seen only once. V gene TRBV2 combines with J gene TRBJ2-2, with 12 bases fitting TRBD2. The CDR3 sequence is 14 residues long. Germline-derived CDR1 and CDR2 are SNHLY and FYNNEI. The J segment lost 9 bases and the V segment lost 4 bases, leaving 3 bases of the junction unmatched. CDR3 protein: CASSASGRARELFF. DNA for the CDR3: TGTGCCAGCAGTGCTAGCGGGAGGGCCCGGGAGCTGTTTTTT.

This chain joins TRBV2 and TRBJ1-5, with TRBD1 matching 8 bases. V lost 6 bases to trimming and J lost 4 bases; unmatched junction nucleotides: 8. CDR3 length: 15 residues. Germline CDR1 reads SNHLY; CDR2 reads FYNNEI. CDR3 residues: CASRDPYRGNQPQHF. CDR3 in DNA: TGTGCCAGCAGGGACCCGTACAGGGGGAATCAGCCCCAGCATTTT.

The rearrangement links TRBV5-1 to TRBJ1-5; D is unresolved. This CDR3 spans 14 amino acids. The germline V gene encodes CDR1 SGHRS and CDR2 YFSETQ. Between the trimmed V and J ends, which lost 0 bases and 4 bases, there was a span of 8 bases. The CDR3 DNA reads TGCGCCAGCAGCTTGGGGGAGGTAAATCAGCCCCAGCATTTT. Its translation is CASSLGEVNQPQHF.